The present TCR beta chain was sequenced within a study of vaccination and CD4 T cells after COVID-19 (dated by TCRdb to 2021 to 2024). With regard to the full study: The convalescent cohort included six males and four females, with two Hispanic individuals, seven Caucasians, two Asians and one multiracial person. Participants got two doses of the Pfizer-BioNTech BNT162b2 vaccine (n=8) or two doses of the Moderna mRNA-1273 vaccine (n=2). Post-COVID blood samples from convalescent patients were collected a median of approximately 100 days after diagnosis, with a range of roughly 30 to 161 days. Post-vaccine blood samples were taken a median of 72 days after the second vaccine dose, with a range of roughly 14 to 250 days. Overlapping spike peptide pools from SARS-CoV-2 and from the common cold coronaviruses HCoV-NL63, HCoV-OC43 and HCoV-229E were used as culture stimuli. Control cultures received a CEFX viral epitope pool as the positive control, an HIV-1 Nef peptide pool as the negative control, or no peptide. In under twelve COVID-19 convalescent patients and a handful of infection-naive healthy vaccine recipients, researchers compared the spike-specific CD4+ TCR repertoire from before mRNA vaccination with the repertoire from after. What the authors observed across the whole study: The number of convalescent patients in the study was relatively small, and the study did not examine early timepoints following natural infection. The median number of SARS-CoV-2-reactive clonotypes rose from about 23 after infection to 30 to 45 after vaccination, but the change was not significant. Nearly all vaccine-specific clones in convalescent patients (304 of 307) were mono-reactive for SARS-CoV-2 spike rather than cross-reactive with common cold coronaviruses. Among convalescent patients, a median about 87% of the SARS-CoV-2-reactive clones seen after vaccination appeared only after vaccination, which suggests priming specific to the vaccine.

V loses 0 bases of germline sequence and J loses 6 bases, and the interval between the two ends is 15 bases. Via the germline V gene (reference sequence), CDR1 is SGHNT and CDR2 YYREEE. Reading from cysteine to phenylalanine, the CDR3 counts 15 amino acids. Just the 45-base CDR3 DNA is kept, in frame starting at base 1. This clonotype appeared once. Its antigen is currently not known. Per-base quality was not reported, and no clone a single base away is much larger than it. One read yields weak evidence. Explained via the paper, the treatment or condition label denotes: roughly 10-day PBMC culture with coronavirus spike peptide pools or control peptides (ViraFEST assay). The ViraFEST assay, used in the study, expanded antigen-specific T cells with peptide pools and then identified the expanded clonotypes through TCR sequencing. Healthy vaccine recipients had no prior SARS-CoV-2 infection, confirmed by negative nucleocapsid antibody tests before and after vaccination. Each well held two million PBMCs cultured with around 9 ug/ml peptide pools in IMDM containing around 4.5% human AB serum and 9 to 10 IU/ml IL-2. On days 3 and 7, half of the culture medium was replaced with fresh IL-2-containing medium. CD4+ T cells were isolated after approximately eleven days of culture through negative selection using the EasySep CD4+ T cell isolation kit. PBMCs were separated from whole blood using Ficoll-Paque Plus gradient centrifugation and then either used fresh or cryopreserved at -140C. Each culture condition was generally run in triplicate wells.

The library was generated by PCR. TCR sequencing of DNA from cultured CD4+ T cells used the Oncomine TCR Beta short-read assay at the Johns Hopkins FTIC core. Genomic DNA was extracted from the cultured CD4+ T cells with the QIAamp micro DNA kit. Oncomine TCR Beta libraries from cultured CD4+ T cells were pooled using unique dual indexes and sequenced on an Illumina iSeq 100. On the authors' methods: Non-productive sequences were removed, and CDR3s that did not start with C, did not end with F or W, or were shorter than 7 amino acids were discarded. The MANAFEST web application was used to identify antigen-specific clonotypes by comparing peptide-stimulated wells against reference wells and other culture wells. For a clone to be called positive, the clone needed an FDR below 0.05, an odds ratio above 5, and a productive frequency above 0.1% in at least two of three replicate wells. Cross-reactive clonotypes were defined as significantly expanded in both SARS-CoV-2 spike wells and at least one common cold coronavirus spike condition. Levenshtein distances (stringdist) and unrooted phylogenetic trees (ape) in R version 3.6.1 were used to assess CDR3 homology. TCRdb handled the public reads itself, with Q25 trimming in fastp and clone calling in MiXCR, and kept productive beta chains. Each entry merges the rows of one CDR3 protein and shows their most common DNA and genes. For this entry, the V and J calls and clone size follow TCRdb and not the study's own pipeline. The sample table records about 28,000 distinct CDR3 sequences; 62% of these occur just once. The ten largest clonotypes hold about a sixth of the sample.

The sequencing used CD4+ T cells from blood, cultured in vitro, collected after SARS-CoV-2 vaccination. The clonotype was recovered from a human donor who received a COVID-19 vaccine. Here the chain combines TRBV5-4 and TRBJ1-1, and the D gene may be TRBD1, 6 bases matching. The CDR3 reads CASSLDLGAISEAFF. The nucleotides read TGTGCCAGCAGCTTGGATCTGGGGGCTATTTCTGAAGCTTTCTTT. The CDR3 plus the reference TRBV5-4 and TRBJ1-1 genes for the other parts give the full variable domain: ETGVTQSPTHLIKTRGQQVTLRCSSQSGHNTVSWYQQALGQGPQFIFQYYREEENGRGNFPPRFSGLQFPNYSSELNVNALELDDSALYLCASSLDLGAISEAFFGQGTRLTVV.